This T cell receptor (beta chain) appears in the sequencing data of a study of cytomegalovirus exposure and HLA in healthy donors. About the study: Genotyping showed around 81% of over 350 donors falling in the Caucasian-associated ancestry cluster.

Comment on this clone: The antigen remains unidentified.

CDR1 and CDR2 from the germline V gene are KGHSH and LQKENI. The CDR3 has 17 residues. J lost 1 base, V lost 0 bases, and 1 base had no gene match. Study-level findings and limits: Later on, a genetic analysis was performed. It linked a missense variant in DCLRE1C with V- and J-gene trimming of TCR beta. The study recorded 164 TCR beta chains that were cytomegalovirus-associated.

The PCR used 60 Vbeta and 13 Jbeta primers. Data came from immunoSEQ multiplex PCR; TCRdb stores just in-frame clones and leaves some out. This sample's table reports about 150,000 clones. The TCR comes from a woman aged 50 to 60 in good health and CMV-seronegative. Sequenced: PBMCs. V gene TRBV18 combines with J gene TRBJ2-5; 14 bases are a match to TRBD2. The CDR3 here is CASSPPGTSGGQETQYF. CDR3 in DNA: TGTGCCAGCTCACCACCGGGGACTAGCGGGGGCCAAGAGACCCAGTACTTC.